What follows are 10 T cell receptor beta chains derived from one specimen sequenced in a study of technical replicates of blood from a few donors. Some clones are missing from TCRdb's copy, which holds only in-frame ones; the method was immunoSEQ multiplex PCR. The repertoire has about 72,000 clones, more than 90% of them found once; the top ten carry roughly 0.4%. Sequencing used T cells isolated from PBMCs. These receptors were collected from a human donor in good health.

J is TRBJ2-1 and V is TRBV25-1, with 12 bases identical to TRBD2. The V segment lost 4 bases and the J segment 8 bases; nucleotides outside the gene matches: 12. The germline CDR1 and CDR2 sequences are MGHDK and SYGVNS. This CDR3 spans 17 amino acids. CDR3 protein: CASSVLAGGPAYDEQFF. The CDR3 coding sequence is TGTGCCAGCAGTGTCCTAGCGGGAGGGCCGGCGTACGATGAGCAGTTCTTC.

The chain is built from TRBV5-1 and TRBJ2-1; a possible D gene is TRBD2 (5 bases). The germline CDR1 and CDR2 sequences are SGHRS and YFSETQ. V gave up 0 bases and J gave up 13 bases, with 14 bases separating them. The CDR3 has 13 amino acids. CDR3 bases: TGCGCCAGCAGCTTGGCCCCGGGAAGATCCCAGTTCTTC. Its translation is CASSLAPGRSQFF.

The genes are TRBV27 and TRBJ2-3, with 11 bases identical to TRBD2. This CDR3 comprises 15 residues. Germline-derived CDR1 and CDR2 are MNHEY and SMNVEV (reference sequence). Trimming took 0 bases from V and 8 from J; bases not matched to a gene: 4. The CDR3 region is CASSLSGLAGGTQYF. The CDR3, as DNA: TGTGCCAGCAGTTTATCGGGCCTAGCGGGAGGTACGCAGTATTTT.

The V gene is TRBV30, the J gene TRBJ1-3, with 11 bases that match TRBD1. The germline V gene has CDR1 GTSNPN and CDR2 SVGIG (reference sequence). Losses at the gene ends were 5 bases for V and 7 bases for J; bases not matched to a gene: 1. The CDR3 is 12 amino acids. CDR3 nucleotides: TGTGCCTGGGGGACAGGGGGGAACACCATATATTTT. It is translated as CAWGTGGNTIYF.

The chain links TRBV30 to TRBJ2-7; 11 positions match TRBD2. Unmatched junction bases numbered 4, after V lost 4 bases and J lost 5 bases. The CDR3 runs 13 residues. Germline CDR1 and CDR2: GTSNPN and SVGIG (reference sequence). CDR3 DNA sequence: TGTGCCTGGATTAGCGGGAGGGCGAACGAGCAGTACTTC. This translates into CAWISGRANEQYF.

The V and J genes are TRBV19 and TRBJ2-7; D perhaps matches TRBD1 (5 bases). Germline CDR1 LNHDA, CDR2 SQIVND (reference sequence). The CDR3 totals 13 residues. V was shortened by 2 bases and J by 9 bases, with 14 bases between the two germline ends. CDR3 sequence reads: CASSIRQWEGQYF. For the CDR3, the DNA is TGTGCCAGTAGTATAAGACAGTGGGAAGGGCAGTACTTC.

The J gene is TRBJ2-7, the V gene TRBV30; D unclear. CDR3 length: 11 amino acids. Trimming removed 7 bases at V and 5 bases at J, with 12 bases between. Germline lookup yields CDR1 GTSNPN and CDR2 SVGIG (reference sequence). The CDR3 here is CASKRIHEQYF. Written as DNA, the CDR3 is TGTGCCTCTAAAAGAATCCACGAGCAGTACTTC. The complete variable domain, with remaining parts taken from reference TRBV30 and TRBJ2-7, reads SQTIHQWPATLVQPVGSPLSLECTVEGTSNPNLYWYRQAAGRGLQLLFYSVGIGQISSEVPQNLSASRPQDRQFILSSKKLLLSDSGFYLCASKRIHEQYFGPGTRLTVT.

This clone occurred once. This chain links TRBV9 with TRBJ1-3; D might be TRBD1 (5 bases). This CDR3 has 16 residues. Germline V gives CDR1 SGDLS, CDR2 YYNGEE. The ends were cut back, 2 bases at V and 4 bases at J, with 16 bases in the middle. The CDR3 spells CASSVRAGLEGNTIYF. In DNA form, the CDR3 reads TGTGCCAGCAGCGTTAGGGCAGGGTTAGAGGGAAACACCATATATTTT.

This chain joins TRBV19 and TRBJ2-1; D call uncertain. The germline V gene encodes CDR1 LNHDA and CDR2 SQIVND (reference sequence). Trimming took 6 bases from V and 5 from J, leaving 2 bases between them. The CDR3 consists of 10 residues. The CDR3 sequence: CASSDNEQFF. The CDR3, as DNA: TGTGCCAGTAGCGACAATGAGCAGTTCTTC. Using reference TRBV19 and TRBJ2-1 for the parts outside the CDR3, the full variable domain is DGGITQSPKYLFRKEGQNVTLSCEQNLNHDAMYWYRQDPGQGLRLIYYSQIVNDFQKGDIAEGYSVSREKKESFPLTVTSAQKNPTAFYLCASSDNEQFFGPGTRLTVL.

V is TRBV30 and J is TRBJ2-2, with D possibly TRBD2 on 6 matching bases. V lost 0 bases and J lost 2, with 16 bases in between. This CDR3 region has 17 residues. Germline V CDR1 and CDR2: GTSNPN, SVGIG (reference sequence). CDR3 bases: TGTGCCTGGAGTGTTAGATGGGGGGAGATAAACACCGGGGAGCTGTTTTTT. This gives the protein CAWSVRWGEINTGELFF.